This T cell receptor (beta chain) was sequenced in a study of T cell responses to AZD1222 COVID-19 vaccine. Measured with immunoSEQ multiplex PCR; TCRdb has only the in-frame clones, and not every one. The data contain around 94,000 clones, roughly nine tenths of them singletons. Study findings and constraints: Spike-specific TCR breadth and depth were elevated following two AZD1222 doses. Across the whole spike, CD4 TCRs peaked at regions 160-218 and 743-854. The donor cohort was predominantly white British with a female majority, and clonal diversity may have been underestimated.

Worth noting for this clone: Its antigen is unidentified. The same CDR3 also results from other DNA sequences found in this sample.

V lost 1 base and J 1 base, leaving 7 bases between the germline ends. The CDR3 length is 14 residues. CDR1 is SGHAT and CDR2 is FQNNGV in the germline V gene. The input for sequencing was peripheral blood, taken on day 0 of AZD1222 vaccination. The receptor was derived from an adult in good health. The rearrangement uses TRBV11-2 and TRBJ1-2; D gene uncertain. The CDR3 DNA reads TGTGCCAGCAGCTTAGGAGGAGTTAACTATGGCTACACCTTC. Its translation is CASSLGGVNYGYTF.